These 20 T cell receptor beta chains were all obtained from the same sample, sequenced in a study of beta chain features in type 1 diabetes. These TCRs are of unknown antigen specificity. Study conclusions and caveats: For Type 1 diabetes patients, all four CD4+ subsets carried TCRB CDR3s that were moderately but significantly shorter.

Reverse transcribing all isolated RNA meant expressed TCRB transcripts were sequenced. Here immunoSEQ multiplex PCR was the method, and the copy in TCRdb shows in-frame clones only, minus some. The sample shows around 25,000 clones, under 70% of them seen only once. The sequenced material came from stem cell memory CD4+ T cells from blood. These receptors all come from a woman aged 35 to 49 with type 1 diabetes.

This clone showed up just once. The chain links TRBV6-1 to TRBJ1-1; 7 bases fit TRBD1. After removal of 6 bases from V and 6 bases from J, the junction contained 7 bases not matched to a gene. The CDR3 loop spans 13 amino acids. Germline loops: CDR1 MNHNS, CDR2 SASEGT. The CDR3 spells CASRPDRDAEAFF. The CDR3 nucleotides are TGTGCCAGCAGACCCGACAGGGACGCTGAAGCTTTCTTT.

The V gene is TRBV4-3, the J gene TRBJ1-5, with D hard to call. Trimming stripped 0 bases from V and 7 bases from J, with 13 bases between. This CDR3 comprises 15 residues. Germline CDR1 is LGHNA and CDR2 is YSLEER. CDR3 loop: CASSQEWAGRQPQHF. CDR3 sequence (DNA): TGCGCCAGCAGCCAAGAGTGGGCAGGCCGGCAGCCCCAGCATTTT.

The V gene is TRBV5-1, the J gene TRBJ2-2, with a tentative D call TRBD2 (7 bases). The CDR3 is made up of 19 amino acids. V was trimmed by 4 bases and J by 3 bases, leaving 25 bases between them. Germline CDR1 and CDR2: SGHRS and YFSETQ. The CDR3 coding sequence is TGCGCCAGCAGCCCTCGGGGGGCCGGTTCTATGTGGGACACCGGGGAGCTGTTTTTT. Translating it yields CASSPRGAGSMWDTGELFF.

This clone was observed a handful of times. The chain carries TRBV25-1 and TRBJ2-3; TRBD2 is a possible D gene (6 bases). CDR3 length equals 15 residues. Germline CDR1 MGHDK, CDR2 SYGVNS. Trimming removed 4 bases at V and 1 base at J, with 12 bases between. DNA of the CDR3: TGTGCCAGCAGTGGGGACTTCCCTGGCACAGATACGCAGTATTTT. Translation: CASSGDFPGTDTQYF. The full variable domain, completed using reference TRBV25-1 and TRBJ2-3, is EADIYQTPRYLVIGTGKKITLECSQTMGHDKMYWYQQDPGMELHLIHYSYGVNSTEKGDLSSESTVSRIRTEHFPLTLESARPSHTSQYLCASSGDFPGTDTQYFGPGTRLTVL.

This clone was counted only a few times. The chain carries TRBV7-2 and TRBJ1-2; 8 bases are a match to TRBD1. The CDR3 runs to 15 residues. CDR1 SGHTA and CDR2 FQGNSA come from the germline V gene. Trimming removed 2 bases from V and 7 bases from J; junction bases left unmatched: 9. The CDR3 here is CASSLRLTGEGGYTF. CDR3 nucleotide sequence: TGTGCCAGCAGCTTAAGGTTGACAGGGGAGGGTGGCTACACCTTC.

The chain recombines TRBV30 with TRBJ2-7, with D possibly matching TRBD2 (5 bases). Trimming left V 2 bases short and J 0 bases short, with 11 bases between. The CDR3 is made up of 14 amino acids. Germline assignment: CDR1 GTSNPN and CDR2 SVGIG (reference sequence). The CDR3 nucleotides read TGTGCCTGGAGTCTGGAGGACTTCTCCTACGAGCAGTACTTC. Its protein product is CAWSLEDFSYEQYF.

The CDR3 sequence is CAWMIPTAGYGYTF. The CDR3 coding sequence is TGTGCCTGGATGATCCCGACTGCTGGCTATGGCTACACCTTC. This sequence joins TRBV30 and TRBJ1-2; D is unresolved. Germline assignment: CDR1 GTSNPN and CDR2 SVGIG (reference sequence). This CDR3 comprises 14 residues. V lost 4 bases, J lost 4 bases, and 16 bases lay in between.

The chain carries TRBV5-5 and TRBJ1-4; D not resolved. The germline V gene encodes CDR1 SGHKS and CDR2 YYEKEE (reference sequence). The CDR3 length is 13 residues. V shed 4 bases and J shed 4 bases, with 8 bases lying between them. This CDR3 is CASSTQLNEKLFF. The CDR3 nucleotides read TGTGCCAGCAGCACACAGCTTAATGAAAAACTGTTTTTT.

The CDR3 DNA is TGCGCCAGCAGTCTCGTTGCAGATACGCAGTATTTT. This translates into CASSLVADTQYF. This sequence joins TRBV4-1 and TRBJ2-3; D unclear. The CDR3 has 12 amino acids. The ends were cut back, 6 bases at V and 4 bases at J, with 8 bases in the middle. The germline CDR1 and CDR2 sequences are MGHRA and YSYEKL.

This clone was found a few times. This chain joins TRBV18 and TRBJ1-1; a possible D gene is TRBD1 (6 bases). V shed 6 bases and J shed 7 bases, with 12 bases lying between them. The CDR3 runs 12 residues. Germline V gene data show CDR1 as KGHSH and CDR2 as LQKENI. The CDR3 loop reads CASSHGQIEAFF. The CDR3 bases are TGTGCCAGCTCCCACGGACAGATTGAAGCTTTCTTT. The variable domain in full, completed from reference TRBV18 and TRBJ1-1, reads NAGVMQNPRHLVRRRGQEARLRCSPMKGHSHVYWYRQLPEEGLKFMVYLQKENIIDESGMPKERFSAEFPKEGPSILRIQQVVRGDSAAYFCASSHGQIEAFFGQGTRLTVV.

The CDR3 DNA reads TGTGCCAGCAGAAACCCAAGGGACGGACAGGGGACGCCCTACAATGAGCAGTTCTTC. Protein product: CASRNPRDGQGTPYNEQFF. The rearrangement joins TRBV7-3 to TRBJ2-1, with TRBD1 matching over 9 bases. Germline CDR1 and CDR2: SGHTA and FQGTGA. V lost 6 bases, J lost 2 bases, and 17 bases stayed unmatched. CDR3 length: 19 residues.

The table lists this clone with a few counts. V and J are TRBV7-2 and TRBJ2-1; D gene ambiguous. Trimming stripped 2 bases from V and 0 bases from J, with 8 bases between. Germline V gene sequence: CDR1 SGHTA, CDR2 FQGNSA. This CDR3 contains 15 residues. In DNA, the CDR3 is TGTGCCAGCAGCTTACGGTCTGGCTCCTACAATGAGCAGTTCTTC. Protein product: CASSLRSGSYNEQFF.

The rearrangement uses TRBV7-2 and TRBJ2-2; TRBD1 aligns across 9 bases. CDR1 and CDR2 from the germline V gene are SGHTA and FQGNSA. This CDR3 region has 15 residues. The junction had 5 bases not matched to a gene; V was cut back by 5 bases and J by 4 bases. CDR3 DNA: TGTGCCAGCAGCCGGGACAGGGACCTCACCGGGGAGCTGTTTTTT. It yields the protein CASSRDRDLTGELFF.

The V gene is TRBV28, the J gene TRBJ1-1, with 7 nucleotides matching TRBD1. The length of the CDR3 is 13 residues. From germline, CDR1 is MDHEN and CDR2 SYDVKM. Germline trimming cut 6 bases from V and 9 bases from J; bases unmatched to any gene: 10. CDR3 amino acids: CASRDHSGQKAFF. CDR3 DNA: TGTGCCAGCAGGGACCACTCGGGACAGAAAGCTTTCTTT. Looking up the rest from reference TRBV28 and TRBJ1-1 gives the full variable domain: DVKVTQSSRYLVKRTGEKVFLECVQDMDHENMFWYRQDPGLGLRLIYFSYDVKMKEKGDIPEGYSVSREKKERFSLILESASTNQTSMYLCASRDHSGQKAFFGQGTRLTVV.

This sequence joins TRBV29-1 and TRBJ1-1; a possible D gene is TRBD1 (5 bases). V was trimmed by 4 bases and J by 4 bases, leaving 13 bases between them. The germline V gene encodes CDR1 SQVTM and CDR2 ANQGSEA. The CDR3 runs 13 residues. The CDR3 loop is CSVVVSGFTEAFF. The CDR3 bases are TGCAGCGTTGTTGTCTCAGGGTTCACTGAAGCTTTCTTT.

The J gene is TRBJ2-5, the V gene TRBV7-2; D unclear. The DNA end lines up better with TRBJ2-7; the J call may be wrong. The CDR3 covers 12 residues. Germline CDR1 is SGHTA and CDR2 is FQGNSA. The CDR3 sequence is CASSLADYEQYF. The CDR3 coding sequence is TGTGCCAGCAGCTTAGCAGACTACGAGCAGTACTTC.

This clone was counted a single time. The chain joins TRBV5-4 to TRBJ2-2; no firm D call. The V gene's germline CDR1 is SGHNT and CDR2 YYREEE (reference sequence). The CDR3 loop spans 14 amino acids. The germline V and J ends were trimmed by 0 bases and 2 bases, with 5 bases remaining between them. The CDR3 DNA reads TGTGCCAGCAGCTTGGCTACTAACACCGGGGAGCTGTTTTTT. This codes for CASSLATNTGELFF.

In nucleotides, the CDR3 is TGTGCCACCGGGGGGGGTTCGGTAAACACCGGGGAGCTGTTTTTT. This codes for CATGGGSVNTGELFF. The J gene is TRBJ2-2, the V gene TRBV10-3, with 8 bases lining up with TRBD2. The CDR3 loop spans 15 amino acids. CDR1 and CDR2 (germline): ENHRY, SYGVKD. J was trimmed by 2 bases and V by 10 bases; bases with no gene match: 9.

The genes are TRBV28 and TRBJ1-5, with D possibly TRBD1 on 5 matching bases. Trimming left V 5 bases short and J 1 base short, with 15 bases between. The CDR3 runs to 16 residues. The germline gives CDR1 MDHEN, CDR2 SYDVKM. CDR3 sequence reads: CASSDGGGGSNQPQHF. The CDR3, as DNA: TGTGCCAGCAGTGATGGCGGGGGTGGAAGCAATCAGCCCCAGCATTTT.

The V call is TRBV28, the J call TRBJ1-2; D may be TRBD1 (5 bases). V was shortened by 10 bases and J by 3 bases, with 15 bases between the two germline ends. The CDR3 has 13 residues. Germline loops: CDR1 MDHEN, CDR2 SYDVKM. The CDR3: CATRRGVDYGYTF. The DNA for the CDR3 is TGTGCCACCCGACGGGGGGTGGACTATGGCTACACCTTC.